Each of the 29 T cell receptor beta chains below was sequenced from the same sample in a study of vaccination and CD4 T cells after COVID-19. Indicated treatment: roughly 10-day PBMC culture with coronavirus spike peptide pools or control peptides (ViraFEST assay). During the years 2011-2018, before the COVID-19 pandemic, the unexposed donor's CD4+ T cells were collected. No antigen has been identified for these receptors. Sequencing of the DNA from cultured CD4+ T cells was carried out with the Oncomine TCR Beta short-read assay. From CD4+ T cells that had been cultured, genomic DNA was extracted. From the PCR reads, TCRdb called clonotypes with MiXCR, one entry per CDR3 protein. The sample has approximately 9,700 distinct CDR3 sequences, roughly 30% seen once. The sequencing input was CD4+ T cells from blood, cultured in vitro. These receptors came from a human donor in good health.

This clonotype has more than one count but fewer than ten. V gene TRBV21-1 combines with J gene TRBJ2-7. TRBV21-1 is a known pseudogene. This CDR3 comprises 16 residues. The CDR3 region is CASSKEWVSRSYEQYF. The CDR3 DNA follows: TGTGCCAGCAGCAAAGAATGGGTGAGCCGCTCCTACGAGCAGTACTTC.

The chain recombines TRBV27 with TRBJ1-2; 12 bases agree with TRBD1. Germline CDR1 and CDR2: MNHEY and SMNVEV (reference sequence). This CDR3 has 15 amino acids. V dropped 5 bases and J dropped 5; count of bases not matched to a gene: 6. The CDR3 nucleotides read TGTGCCAGCAGTAGAGGGACAGGGGGCATTTATGGCTACACCTTC. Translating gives CASSRGTGGIYGYTF.

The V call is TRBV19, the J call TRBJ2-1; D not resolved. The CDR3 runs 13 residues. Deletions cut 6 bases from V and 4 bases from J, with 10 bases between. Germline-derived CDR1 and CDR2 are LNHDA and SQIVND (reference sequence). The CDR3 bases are TGTGCCAGTAGCATTCGGCTTTACAATGAGCAGTTCTTC. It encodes CASSIRLYNEQFF.

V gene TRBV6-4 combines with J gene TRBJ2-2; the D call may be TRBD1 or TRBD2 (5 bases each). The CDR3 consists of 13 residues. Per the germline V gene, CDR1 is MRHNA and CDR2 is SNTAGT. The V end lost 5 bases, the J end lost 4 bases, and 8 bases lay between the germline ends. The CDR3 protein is CASSRGSTGELFF. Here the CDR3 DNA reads TGTGCCAGCAGTCGGGGCAGCACCGGGGAGCTGTTTTTT.

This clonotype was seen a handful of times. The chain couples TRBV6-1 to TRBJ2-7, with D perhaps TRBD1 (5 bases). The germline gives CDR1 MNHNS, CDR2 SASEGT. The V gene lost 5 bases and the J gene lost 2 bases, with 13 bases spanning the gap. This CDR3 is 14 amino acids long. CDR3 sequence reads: CASSPAGHPYEQYF. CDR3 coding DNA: TGTGCCAGCAGTCCTGCTGGACACCCCTACGAGCAGTACTTC.

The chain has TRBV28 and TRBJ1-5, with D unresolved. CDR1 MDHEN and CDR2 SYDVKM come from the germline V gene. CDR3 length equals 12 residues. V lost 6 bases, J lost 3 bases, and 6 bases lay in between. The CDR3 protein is CASSWYNQPQHF. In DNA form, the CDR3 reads TGTGCCAGCAGCTGGTACAATCAGCCCCAGCATTTT.

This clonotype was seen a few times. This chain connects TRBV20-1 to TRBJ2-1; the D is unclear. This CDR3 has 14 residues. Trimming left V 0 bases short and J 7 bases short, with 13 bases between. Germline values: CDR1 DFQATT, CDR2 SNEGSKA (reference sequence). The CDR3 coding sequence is TGCAGTGCTAGAGATCTGGGGTTGGGGAATGAGCAGTTCTTC. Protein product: CSARDLGLGNEQFF.

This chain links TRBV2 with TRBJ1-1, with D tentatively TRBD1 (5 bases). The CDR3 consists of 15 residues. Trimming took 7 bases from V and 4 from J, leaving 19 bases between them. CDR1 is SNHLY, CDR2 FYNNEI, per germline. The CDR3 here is CASTKGAGQRTEAFF. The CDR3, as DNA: TGTGCCAGCACAAAAGGGGCAGGTCAGCGCACTGAAGCTTTCTTT. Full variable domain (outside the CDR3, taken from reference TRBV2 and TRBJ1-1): EPEVTQTPSHQVTQMGQEVILRCVPISNHLYFYWYRQILGQKVEFLVSFYNNEISEKSEIFDDQFSVERPDGSNFTLKIRSTKLEDSAMYFCASTKGAGQRTEAFFGQGTRLTVV.

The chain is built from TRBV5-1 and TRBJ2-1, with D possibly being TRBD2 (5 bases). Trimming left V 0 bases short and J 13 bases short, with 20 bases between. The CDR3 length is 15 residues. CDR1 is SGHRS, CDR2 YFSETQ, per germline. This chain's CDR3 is CASSLGRTGKRYQFF. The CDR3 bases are TGCGCCAGCAGCTTGGGACGGACCGGGAAGAGGTATCAGTTCTTC. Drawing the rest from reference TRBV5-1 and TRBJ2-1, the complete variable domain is KAGVTQTPRYLIKTRGQQVTLSCSPISGHRSVSWYQQTPGQGLQFLFEYFSETQRNKGNFPGRFSGRQFSNSRSEMNVSTLELGDSALYLCASSLGRTGKRYQFFGPGTRLTVL.

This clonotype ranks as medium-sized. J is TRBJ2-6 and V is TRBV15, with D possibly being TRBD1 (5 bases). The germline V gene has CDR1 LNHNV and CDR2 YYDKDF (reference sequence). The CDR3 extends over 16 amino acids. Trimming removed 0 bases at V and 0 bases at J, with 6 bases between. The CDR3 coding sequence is TGTGCCACCAGCAGAGATCAGGGCTCTGGGGCCAACGTCCTGACTTTC. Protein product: CATSRDQGSGANVLTF. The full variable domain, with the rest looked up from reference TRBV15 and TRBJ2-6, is DAMVIQNPRYQVTQFGKPVTLSCSQTLNHNVMYWYQQKSSQAPKLLFHYYDKDFNNEADTPDNFQSRRPNTSFCFLDIRSPGLGDTAMYLCATSRDQGSGANVLTFGAGSRLTVL.

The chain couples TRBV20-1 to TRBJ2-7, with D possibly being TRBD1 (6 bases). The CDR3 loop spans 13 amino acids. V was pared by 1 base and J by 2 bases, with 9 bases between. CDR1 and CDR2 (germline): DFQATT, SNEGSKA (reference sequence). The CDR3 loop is CSARVRGPYEQYF. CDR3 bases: TGCAGTGCTAGAGTCAGGGGACCCTACGAGCAGTACTTC.

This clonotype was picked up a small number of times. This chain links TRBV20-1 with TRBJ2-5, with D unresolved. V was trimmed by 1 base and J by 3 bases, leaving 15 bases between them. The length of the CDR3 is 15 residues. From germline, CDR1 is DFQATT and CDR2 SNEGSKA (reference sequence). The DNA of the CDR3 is TGCAGTGCTAGAGGTACTACAACAGTAAAAGAGACCCAGTACTTC. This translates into CSARGTTTVKETQYF.

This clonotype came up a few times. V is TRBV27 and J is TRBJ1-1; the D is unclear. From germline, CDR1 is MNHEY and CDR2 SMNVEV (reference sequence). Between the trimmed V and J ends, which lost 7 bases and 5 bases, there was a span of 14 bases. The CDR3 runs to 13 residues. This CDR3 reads CASIGRRETEAFF. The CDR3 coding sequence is TGTGCCAGCATAGGCAGGAGGGAGACTGAAGCTTTCTTT.

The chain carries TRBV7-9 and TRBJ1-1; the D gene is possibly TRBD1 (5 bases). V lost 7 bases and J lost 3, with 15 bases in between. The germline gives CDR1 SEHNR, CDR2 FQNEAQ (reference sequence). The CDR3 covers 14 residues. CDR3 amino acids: CASILTGLHTEAFF. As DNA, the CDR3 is TGTGCCAGCATCCTTACGGGGCTCCACACTGAAGCTTTCTTT. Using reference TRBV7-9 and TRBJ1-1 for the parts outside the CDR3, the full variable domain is DTGVSQNPRHKITKRGQNVTFRCDPISEHNRLYWYRQTLGQGPEFLTYFQNEAQLEKSRLLSDRFSAERPKGSFSTLEIQRTEQGDSAMYLCASILTGLHTEAFFGQGTRLTVV.

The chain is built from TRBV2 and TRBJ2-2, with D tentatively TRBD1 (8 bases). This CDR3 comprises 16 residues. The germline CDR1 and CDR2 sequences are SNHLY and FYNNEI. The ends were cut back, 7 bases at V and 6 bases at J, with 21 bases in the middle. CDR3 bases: TGTGCCAGCAAAGCGGGACAGGTCCTTTCGTCCGGGGAGCTGTTTTTT. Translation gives CASKAGQVLSSGELFF.

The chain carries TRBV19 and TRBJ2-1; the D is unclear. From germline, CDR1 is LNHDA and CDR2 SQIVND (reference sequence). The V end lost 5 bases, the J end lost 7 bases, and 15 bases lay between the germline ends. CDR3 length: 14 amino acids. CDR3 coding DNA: TGTGCCAGTAGTCCCTCACCGCAAGCGAATGAGCAGTTCTTC. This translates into CASSPSPQANEQFF.

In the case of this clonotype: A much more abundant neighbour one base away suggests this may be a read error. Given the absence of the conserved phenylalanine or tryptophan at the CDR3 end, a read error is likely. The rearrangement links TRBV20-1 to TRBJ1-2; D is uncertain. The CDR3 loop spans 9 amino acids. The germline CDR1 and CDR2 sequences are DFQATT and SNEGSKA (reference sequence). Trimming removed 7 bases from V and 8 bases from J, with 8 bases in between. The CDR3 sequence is CSVSLGYTI. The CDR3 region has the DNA TGCAGTGTCAGTCTGGGCTACACCATC.

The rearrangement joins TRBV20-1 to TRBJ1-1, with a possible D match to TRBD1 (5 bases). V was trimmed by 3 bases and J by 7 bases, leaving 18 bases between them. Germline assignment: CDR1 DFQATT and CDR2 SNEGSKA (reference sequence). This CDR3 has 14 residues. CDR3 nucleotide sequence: TGCAGTGCTAGCGAGGGCAGGGAATCCAGTGAAGCTTTCTTT. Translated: CSASEGRESSEAFF.

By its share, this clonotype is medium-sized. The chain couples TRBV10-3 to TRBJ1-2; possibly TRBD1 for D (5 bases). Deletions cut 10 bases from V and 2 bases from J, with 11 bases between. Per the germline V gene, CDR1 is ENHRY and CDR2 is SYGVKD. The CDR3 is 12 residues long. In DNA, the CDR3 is TGTGCCACGCTAGGGACCAACTATGGCTACACCTTC. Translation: CATLGTNYGYTF.

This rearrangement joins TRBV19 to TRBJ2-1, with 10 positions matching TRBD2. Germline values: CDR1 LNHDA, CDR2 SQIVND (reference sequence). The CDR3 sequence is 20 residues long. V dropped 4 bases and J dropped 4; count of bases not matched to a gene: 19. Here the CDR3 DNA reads TGTGCCAGTAGTACTCTACCATTTACTAGCGGGGTAGCGCATTACAATGAGCAGTTCTTC. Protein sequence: CASSTLPFTSGVAHYNEQFF.

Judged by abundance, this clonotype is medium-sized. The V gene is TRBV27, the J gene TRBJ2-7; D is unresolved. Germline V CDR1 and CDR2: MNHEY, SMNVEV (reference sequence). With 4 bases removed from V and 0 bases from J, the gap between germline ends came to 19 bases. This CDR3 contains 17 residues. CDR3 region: CASSSPTDIISSYEQYF. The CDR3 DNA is TGTGCCAGCAGTTCCCCCACCGATATAATCAGCTCCTACGAGCAGTACTTC.

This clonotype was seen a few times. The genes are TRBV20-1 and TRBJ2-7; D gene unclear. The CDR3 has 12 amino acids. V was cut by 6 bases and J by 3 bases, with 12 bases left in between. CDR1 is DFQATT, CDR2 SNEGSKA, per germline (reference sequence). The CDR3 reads CSASPDNYEQYF. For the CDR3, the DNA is TGCAGTGCGTCCCCAGACAACTACGAGCAGTACTTC.

CDR3 amino acids: CASSLTGAHEQFF. The CDR3 DNA follows: TGTGCCAGCAGCCTCACCGGGGCGCATGAGCAGTTCTTC. The chain uses TRBV7-2 and TRBJ2-1; D may match TRBD1 or TRBD2 (5 bases each). The V end was cut by 5 bases, the J end by 8 bases, with 13 bases between. The CDR3 has 13 amino acids. Germline values: CDR1 SGHTA, CDR2 FQGNSA. The full variable domain, completed using reference TRBV7-2 and TRBJ2-1, is GAGVSQSPSNKVTEKGKDVELRCDPISGHTALYWYRQSLGQGLEFLIYFQGNSAPDKSGLPSDRFSAERTGGSVSTLTIQRTQQEDSAVYLCASSLTGAHEQFFGPGTRLTVL.

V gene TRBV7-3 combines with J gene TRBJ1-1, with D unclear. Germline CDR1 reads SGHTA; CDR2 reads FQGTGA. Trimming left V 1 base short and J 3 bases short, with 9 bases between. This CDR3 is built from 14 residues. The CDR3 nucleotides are TGTGCCAGCAGCTTAAGGGTATCGGACACTGAAGCTTTCTTT. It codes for CASSLRVSDTEAFF.

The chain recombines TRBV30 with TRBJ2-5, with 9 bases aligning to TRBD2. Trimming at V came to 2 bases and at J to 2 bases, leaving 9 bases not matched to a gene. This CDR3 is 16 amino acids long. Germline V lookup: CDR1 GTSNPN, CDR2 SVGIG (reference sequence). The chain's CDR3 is CAWSISGRKFQETQYF. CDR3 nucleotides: TGTGCCTGGAGTATCAGCGGGAGGAAGTTTCAAGAGACCCAGTACTTC.

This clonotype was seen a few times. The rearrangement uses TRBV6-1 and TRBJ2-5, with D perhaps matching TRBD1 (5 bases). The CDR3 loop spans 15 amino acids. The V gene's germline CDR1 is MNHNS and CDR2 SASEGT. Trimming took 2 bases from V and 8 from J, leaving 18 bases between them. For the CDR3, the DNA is TGTGCCAGCAGTGAAAGGGAACAGCGCCAGGGAACCCAGTACTTC. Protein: CASSEREQRQGTQYF.

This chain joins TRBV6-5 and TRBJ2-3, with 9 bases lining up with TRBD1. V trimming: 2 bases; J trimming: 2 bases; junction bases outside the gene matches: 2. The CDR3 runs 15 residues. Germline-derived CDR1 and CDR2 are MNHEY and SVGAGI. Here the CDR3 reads CASSYGQGPTDTQYF. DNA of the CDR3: TGTGCCAGCAGTTACGGACAGGGGCCCACAGATACGCAGTATTTT.

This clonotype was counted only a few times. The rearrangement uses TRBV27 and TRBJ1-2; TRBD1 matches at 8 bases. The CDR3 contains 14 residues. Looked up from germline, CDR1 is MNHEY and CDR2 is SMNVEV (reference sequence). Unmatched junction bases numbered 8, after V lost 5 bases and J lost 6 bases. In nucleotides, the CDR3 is TGTGCCAGCAGTCCCGTGGACAGGGTGAATGGCTACACCTTC. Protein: CASSPVDRVNGYTF.

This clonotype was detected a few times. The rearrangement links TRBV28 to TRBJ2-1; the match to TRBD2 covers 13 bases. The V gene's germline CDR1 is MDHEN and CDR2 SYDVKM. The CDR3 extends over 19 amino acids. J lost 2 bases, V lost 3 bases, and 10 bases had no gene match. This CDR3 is CASSFLLAGGPGPYNEQFF. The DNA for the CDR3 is TGTGCCAGCAGTTTCTTACTAGCGGGAGGGCCGGGCCCCTACAATGAGCAGTTCTTC.